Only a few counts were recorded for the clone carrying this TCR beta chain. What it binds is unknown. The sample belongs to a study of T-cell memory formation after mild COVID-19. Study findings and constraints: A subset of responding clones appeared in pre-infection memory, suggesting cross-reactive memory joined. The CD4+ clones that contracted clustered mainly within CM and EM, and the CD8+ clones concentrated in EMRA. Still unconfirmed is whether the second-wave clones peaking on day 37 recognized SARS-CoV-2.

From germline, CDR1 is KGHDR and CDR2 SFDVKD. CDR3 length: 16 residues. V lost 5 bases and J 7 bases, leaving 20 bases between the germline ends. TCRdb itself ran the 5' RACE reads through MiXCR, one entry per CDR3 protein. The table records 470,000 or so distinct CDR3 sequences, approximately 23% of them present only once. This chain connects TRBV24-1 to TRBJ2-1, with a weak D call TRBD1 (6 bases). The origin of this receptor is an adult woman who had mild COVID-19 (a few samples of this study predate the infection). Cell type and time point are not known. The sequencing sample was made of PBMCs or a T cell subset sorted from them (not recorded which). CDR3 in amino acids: CATSGTRGPIGNEQFF. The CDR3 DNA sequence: TGTGCCACCAGTGGTACCAGGGGTCCAATCGGGAATGAGCAGTTCTTC.